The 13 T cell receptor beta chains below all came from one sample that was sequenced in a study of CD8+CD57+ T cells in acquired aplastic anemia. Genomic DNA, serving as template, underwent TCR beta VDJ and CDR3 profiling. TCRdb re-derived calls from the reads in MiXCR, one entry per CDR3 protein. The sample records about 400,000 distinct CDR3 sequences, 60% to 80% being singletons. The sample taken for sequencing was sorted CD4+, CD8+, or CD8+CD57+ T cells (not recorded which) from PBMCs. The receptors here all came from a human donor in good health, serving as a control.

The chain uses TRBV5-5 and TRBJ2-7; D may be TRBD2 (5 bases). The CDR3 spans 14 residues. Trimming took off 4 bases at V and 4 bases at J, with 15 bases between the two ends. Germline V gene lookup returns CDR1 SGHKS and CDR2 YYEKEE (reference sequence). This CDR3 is CASSQGRGRYEQYF. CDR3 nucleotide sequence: TGTGCCAGCAGCCAAGGCCGGGGTAGGTACGAGCAGTACTTC.

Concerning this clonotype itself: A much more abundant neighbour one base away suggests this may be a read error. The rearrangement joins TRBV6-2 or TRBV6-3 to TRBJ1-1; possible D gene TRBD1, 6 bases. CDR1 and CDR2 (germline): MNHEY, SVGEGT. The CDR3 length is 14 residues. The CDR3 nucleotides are TGTGCCAGCAGTACGAGGGGGACCACAGGTGAAGCTCTCTTT. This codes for CASSTRGTTGEALF.

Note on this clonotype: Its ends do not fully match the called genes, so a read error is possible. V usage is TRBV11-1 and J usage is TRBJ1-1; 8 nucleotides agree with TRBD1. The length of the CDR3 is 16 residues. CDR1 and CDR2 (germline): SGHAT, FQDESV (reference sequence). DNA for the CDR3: TGTGCCAGCAGCTCGGACAGGGTCGATGGCTACACCGAAGCTTTCTTT. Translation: CASSSDRVDGYTEAFF.

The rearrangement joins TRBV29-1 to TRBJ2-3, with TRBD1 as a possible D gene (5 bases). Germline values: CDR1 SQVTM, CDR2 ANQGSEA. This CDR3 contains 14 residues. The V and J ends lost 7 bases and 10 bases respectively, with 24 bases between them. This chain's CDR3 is CSGKNAGFSDAQYF. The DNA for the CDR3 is TGCAGCGGAAAAAATGCAGGGTTCAGCGATGCGCAGTATTTT.

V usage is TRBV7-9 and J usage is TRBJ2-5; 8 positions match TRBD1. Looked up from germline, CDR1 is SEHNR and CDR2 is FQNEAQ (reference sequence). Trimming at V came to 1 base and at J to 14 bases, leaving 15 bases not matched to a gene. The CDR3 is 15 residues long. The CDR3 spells CASSLDGQGQATLYF. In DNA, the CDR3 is TGTGCCAGCAGCTTAGACGGACAGGGCCAGGCGACCCTCTACTTC.

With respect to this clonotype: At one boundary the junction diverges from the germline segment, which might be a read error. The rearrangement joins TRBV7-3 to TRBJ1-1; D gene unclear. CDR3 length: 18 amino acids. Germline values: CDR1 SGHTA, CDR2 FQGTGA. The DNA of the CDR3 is TGCGCCAGCAGCTTGGAAGGGAGTCCGTTTGTCATTAACACTGAAGCTTTCTTT. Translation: CASSLEGSPFVINTEAFF.

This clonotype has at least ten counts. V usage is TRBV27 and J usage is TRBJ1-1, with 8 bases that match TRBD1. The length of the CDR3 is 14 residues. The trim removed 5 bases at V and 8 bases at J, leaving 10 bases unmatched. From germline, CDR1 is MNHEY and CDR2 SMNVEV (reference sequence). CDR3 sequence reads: CASSRDRDRQEAFF. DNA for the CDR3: TGTGCCAGCAGTCGGGACCGGGACAGGCAGGAAGCTTTCTTT.

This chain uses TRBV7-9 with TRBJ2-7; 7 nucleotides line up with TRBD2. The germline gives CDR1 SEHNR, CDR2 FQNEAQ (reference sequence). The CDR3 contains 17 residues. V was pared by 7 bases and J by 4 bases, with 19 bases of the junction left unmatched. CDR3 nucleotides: TGTGCCAGCACCCTAGCTAGCGGAAACAATGAGCAGTACGAGCAGTACTTC. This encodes CASTLASGNNEQYEQYF.

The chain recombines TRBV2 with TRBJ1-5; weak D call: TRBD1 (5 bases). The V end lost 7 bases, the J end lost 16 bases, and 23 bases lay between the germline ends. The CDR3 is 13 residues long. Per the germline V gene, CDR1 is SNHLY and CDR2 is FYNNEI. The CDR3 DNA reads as TGTGCCAGCATGCGACAGCCAACTAATCAACAACATTTT. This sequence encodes CASMRQPTNQQHF.

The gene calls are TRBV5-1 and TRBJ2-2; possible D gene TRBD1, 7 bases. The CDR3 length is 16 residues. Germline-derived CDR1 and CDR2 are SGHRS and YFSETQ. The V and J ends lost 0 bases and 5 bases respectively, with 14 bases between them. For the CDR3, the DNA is TGCGCCAGCAGCTTGGGACAGGGAGGTTCAACCGGGGAGCTGTTTTTT. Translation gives CASSLGQGGSTGELFF.

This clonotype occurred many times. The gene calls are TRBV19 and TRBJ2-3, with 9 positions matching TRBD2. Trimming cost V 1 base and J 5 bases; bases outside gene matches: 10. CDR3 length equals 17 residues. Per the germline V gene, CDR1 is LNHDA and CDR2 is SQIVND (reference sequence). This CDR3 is CASSIGWAGGLGDTQYF. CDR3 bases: TGTGCCAGTAGTATAGGATGGGCGGGGGGGCTCGGAGATACGCAGTATTTT.

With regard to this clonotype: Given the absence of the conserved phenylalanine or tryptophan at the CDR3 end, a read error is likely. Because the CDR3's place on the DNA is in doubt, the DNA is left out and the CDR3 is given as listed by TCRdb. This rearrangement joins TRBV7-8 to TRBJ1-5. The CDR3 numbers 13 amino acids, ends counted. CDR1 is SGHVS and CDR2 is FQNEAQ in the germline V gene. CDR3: CASSSAGGEQHQH.

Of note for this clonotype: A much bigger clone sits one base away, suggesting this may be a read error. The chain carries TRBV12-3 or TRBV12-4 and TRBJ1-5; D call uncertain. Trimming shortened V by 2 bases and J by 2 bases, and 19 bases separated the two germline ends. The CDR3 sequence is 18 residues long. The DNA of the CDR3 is TGTGCCAGCAGTTTAACGTCGGGGAGCTCGGAGGGCAATCAGCCCCAGCATTTT. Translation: CASSLTSGSSEGNQPQHF.